The 14 T cell receptor beta chains below were found in one sample sequenced in a study of blood T cell repertoires in COVID-19. Using immunoSEQ multiplex PCR, the repertoire was profiled, and TCRdb retains in-frame clones only, with some absent. The sample lists about 200,000 clones, 83% seen once, with about 4.8% in the top ten. What was sequenced was PBMCs or T cells enriched from blood (not recorded which). The source of these receptors is a woman in her fifties or sixties who had been exposed to COVID-19.

J is TRBJ1-1 and V is TRBV28, with D perhaps matching TRBD1 (5 bases). V dropped 10 bases and J dropped 4 bases, with 19 bases sitting between them. The germline V gene has CDR1 MDHEN and CDR2 SYDVKM. This CDR3 is built from 14 residues. This CDR3 is CATLPGTFATEAFF. In DNA form, the CDR3 reads TGTGCCACCCTGCCCGGGACTTTTGCCACTGAAGCTTTCTTT.

The rearrangement links TRBV5-6 to TRBJ1-2, with D perhaps TRBD1 (5 bases). V was pared by 0 bases and J by 3 bases, with 9 bases between. Germline values: CDR1 SGHDT, CDR2 YYEEEE. This CDR3 has 14 amino acids. CDR3 region: CASSLGQSHYGYTF. The CDR3 nucleotides are TGTGCCAGCAGCTTGGGACAGTCTCACTATGGCTACACCTTC.

The gene calls are TRBV13 and TRBJ2-7, with a weak D call TRBD2 (5 bases). The CDR3 is made up of 15 amino acids. Trimming pared 5 bases from V and 4 bases from J, leaving 18 bases between. CDR1 and CDR2 (germline): PRHDT, FYEKMQ (reference sequence). Written as DNA, the CDR3 is TGTGCCAGCAGCCCGAGAGGGAAAGGAATATACGAGCAGTACTTC. Its translation is CASSPRGKGIYEQYF.

The chain joins TRBV6-5 to TRBJ2-7; TRBD2 agrees at 11 bases. Germline CDR1 is MNHEY and CDR2 is SVGAGI. V lost 2 bases, J lost 6 bases, and 9 bases stayed unmatched. CDR3 size: 16 residues. CDR3 protein: CASSYASGGLPGEQYF. CDR3 bases: TGTGCCAGCAGTTACGCTAGCGGGGGGCTGCCCGGCGAGCAGTACTTC.

The chain's CDR3 is CASSLRGQGTYEQYF. DNA for the CDR3: TGTGCCAGCAGCTTAAGGGGACAGGGTACCTACGAGCAGTACTTC. The rearrangement uses TRBV11-2 and TRBJ2-7, with 9 bases identical to TRBD1. Trimming took 2 bases from V and 2 from J; bases not matched to a gene: 4. The CDR3 loop spans 15 amino acids. Germline V gives CDR1 SGHAT, CDR2 FQNNGV.

The chain recombines TRBV11-2 with TRBJ1-1, with no clear D. Germline lookup yields CDR1 SGHAT and CDR2 FQNNGV. The CDR3 totals 14 residues. Trimming shortened V by 6 bases and J by 0 bases, and 11 bases separated the two germline ends. The CDR3, as DNA: TGTGCCAGCAGTTTAAGACTAATGAACACTGAAGCTTTCTTT. Translated, it gives CASSLRLMNTEAFF.

This sequence joins TRBV14 and TRBJ1-4; perhaps TRBD1 as D (5 bases). CDR3 length: 18 residues. Germline loops: CDR1 SGHDN, CDR2 FVKESK. Trimming took 2 bases from V and 8 from J, leaving 24 bases between them. The CDR3: CASSQQPFSRAQREKLFF. CDR3 coding DNA: TGTGCCAGCAGCCAACAACCCTTCTCCAGGGCCCAAAGGGAAAAACTGTTTTTT.

J is TRBJ1-1 and V is TRBV3-1 (or the pseudogene TRBV3-2), with 8 positions matching TRBD1. The CDR3 runs 15 residues. With 4 bases clipped from V and 5 bases from J, the junction kept 9 bases outside the gene matches. CDR1 is LGHDT, CDR2 YNNKEL, per germline (reference sequence). The CDR3 DNA reads as TGTGCCAGCAGCCCGAGAGGACAGGGTAAGACTGAAGCTTTCTTT. Its protein product is CASSPRGQGKTEAFF.

The CDR3 bases are TGCGCCAGCAGCTTGGCTGGGGGCCGGCAGCCCCAGCATTTT. Translated, it gives CASSLAGGRQPQHF. The chain combines TRBV5-1 with TRBJ1-5, with TRBD1 as a possible D gene (6 bases). The CDR3 spans 14 residues. The germline V gene encodes CDR1 SGHRS and CDR2 YFSETQ. Trimming took 0 bases from V and 7 from J, leaving 11 bases between them.

The chain couples TRBV12-3 or TRBV12-4 to TRBJ1-2, with a possible D match to TRBD1 (5 bases). CDR3 length: 13 residues. Trimming pared 4 bases from V and 4 bases from J, leaving 10 bases between. CDR3 in amino acids: CASSSDSPYGYTF. The DNA of the CDR3 is TGTGCCAGCAGTTCCGACAGCCCCTATGGCTACACCTTC.

J is TRBJ2-1 and V is TRBV7-8; D is perhaps TRBD1 (6 bases). The CDR3 has 16 residues. V shed 2 bases and J shed 1 base, with 12 bases lying between them. Germline values: CDR1 SGHVS, CDR2 FQNEAQ. In nucleotides, the CDR3 is TGTGCCAGCAGCTTAAGGGGCAGGGGTTCCTACAATGAGCAGTTCTTC. Its protein product is CASSLRGRGSYNEQFF.

This chain uses TRBV2 with TRBJ1-5; 8 nucleotides line up with TRBD1. The length of the CDR3 is 14 residues. Germline lookup yields CDR1 SNHLY and CDR2 FYNNEI. Trimming at V came to 6 bases and at J to 0 bases, leaving 1 base not matched to a gene. For the CDR3, the DNA is TGTGCCAGCAGGGACAGGGTTAGCAATCAGCCCCAGCATTTT. It encodes CASRDRVSNQPQHF.

The chain links TRBV12-3 or TRBV12-4 to TRBJ1-1, with unresolved D. The CDR3 extends over 11 amino acids. Trimming shortened V by 6 bases and J by 4 bases, and 6 bases separated the two germline ends. This chain's CDR3 is CASRTSTEAFF. Written as DNA, the CDR3 is TGTGCCAGCAGGACAAGCACTGAAGCTTTCTTT.

V gene TRBV5-1 combines with J gene TRBJ2-5; TRBD2 matches at 12 bases. Germline-derived CDR1 and CDR2 are SGHRS and YFSETQ. J gave up 1 base and V 1 base, and 5 bases lay outside the gene matches. The CDR3 has 17 residues. The CDR3: CASSLLPGLAGQETQYF. The CDR3 nucleotides are TGCGCCAGCAGCTTGCTTCCGGGACTAGCGGGCCAAGAGACCCAGTACTTC.